What follows is one TCR beta chain and its context. Its antigen is unidentified. From germline, CDR1 is MGHDK and CDR2 SYGVNS. Trimming left V 7 bases short and J 7 bases short, with 10 bases between. The CDR3 loop spans 11 amino acids. The data stem from a study of cytomegalovirus exposure and HLA in healthy donors. Overall study: Early release data held about 92 million unique TCRs from HLA-typed donors.

PCR primers comprised 60 Vbeta and 13 Jbeta primers. Sequencing was performed with immunoSEQ multiplex PCR; in TCRdb, only in-frame clones are kept and a portion is missing. The table has approximately 170,000 clones, 74% seen once. Broader study findings: Upon later analysis, HLA-associated TCR beta chains proved more clonally expanded than other, equally common chains. Rarity characterized most TCR sequences, yet some public TCRs appeared in many donors. A likely sequencing artifact accounted for one observed cluster of highly shared sequence variants.

V gene TRBV25-1 combines with J gene TRBJ1-2, with a weak D call TRBD1 (5 bases). Sequencing was carried out using PBMCs. The receptor was isolated from a woman aged 25-40 years in good health and CMV-seropositive. Here the CDR3 reads CASKGAGGYTF. The CDR3 DNA is TGTGCCAGCAAAGGGGCAGGTGGCTACACCTTC.